These 25 T cell receptor beta chains share one sample of origin, sequenced in a study of blood T cell repertoires in COVID-19. TCRdb keeps only in-frame clones here, not all; method: immunoSEQ multiplex PCR. The sample has under 250,000 clones; 80% to 90% are singletons. Sequencing was performed on peripheral blood. The receptors shown here come from a man in his forties or fifties who had recovered from COVID-19.

The V call is TRBV10-3, the J call TRBJ2-1; 8 bases line up with TRBD2. The CDR3 sequence is 14 residues long. CDR1 is ENHRY, CDR2 SYGVKD, per germline. The V segment lost 10 bases and the J segment 5 bases; nucleotides outside the gene matches: 10. Here the CDR3 DNA reads TGTGCCACCCTCGGGACTAGTAACGACAATGAGCAGTTCTTC. It codes for CATLGTSNDNEQFF.

The chain has TRBV15 and TRBJ2-4, with 9 bases lining up with TRBD2. Trimming removed 3 bases from V and 1 base from J; junction bases left unmatched: 7. The CDR3 loop spans 17 amino acids. Germline assignment: CDR1 LNHNV and CDR2 YYDKDF (reference sequence). In nucleotides, the CDR3 is TGTGCCACCAGCAGGGGAGAAGCGGGAGGCGCCAAAAACATTCAGTACTTC. Encoded protein: CATSRGEAGGAKNIQYF.

Only a few counts were recorded for this clone. The chain joins TRBV5-1 to TRBJ1-2, with 8 nucleotides matching TRBD1. The CDR3 runs 15 residues. V lost 0 bases, J lost 2 bases, and 3 bases stayed unmatched. Germline V gene lookup returns CDR1 SGHRS and CDR2 YFSETQ. CDR3 residues: CASSLEPGGNYGYTF. The CDR3 DNA follows: TGCGCCAGCAGCTTGGAGCCAGGGGGCAACTATGGCTACACCTTC.

V and J are TRBV15 and TRBJ2-7, with 10 bases matching TRBD2. V lost 0 bases, J lost 6 bases, and 8 bases stayed unmatched. This CDR3 spans 16 amino acids. The germline CDR1 and CDR2 sequences are LNHNV and YYDKDF (reference sequence). CDR3 nucleotide sequence: TGTGCCACCAGCAGAGATCCCCTAGCGGGAGTTAGCGAGCAGTACTTC. It encodes CATSRDPLAGVSEQYF.

The V and J genes are TRBV18 and TRBJ1-5, with D uncertain. V was shortened by 3 bases and J by 0 bases, with 9 bases between the two germline ends. CDR1 is KGHSH, CDR2 LQKENI, per germline. The length of the CDR3 is 15 residues. The CDR3 DNA is TGTGCCAGCTCACCGGGAGGCATTAGCAATCAGCCCCAGCATTTT. Translated: CASSPGGISNQPQHF.

This chain joins TRBV19 and TRBJ2-3; 11 nucleotides agree with TRBD2. The CDR3 sequence is 14 residues long. Germline-derived CDR1 and CDR2 are LNHDA and SQIVND (reference sequence). Germline trimming cut 7 bases from V and 6 bases from J; bases unmatched to any gene: 6. CDR3 amino acids: CASTSSGRSDTQYF. The CDR3 region has the DNA TGTGCCAGTACGTCTAGCGGGAGGTCCGATACGCAGTATTTT. The full variable domain, with the rest looked up from reference TRBV19 and TRBJ2-3, is DGGITQSPKYLFRKEGQNVTLSCEQNLNHDAMYWYRQDPGQGLRLIYYSQIVNDFQKGDIAEGYSVSREKKESFPLTVTSAQKNPTAFYLCASTSSGRSDTQYFGPGTRLTVL.

The V call is TRBV6-5, the J call TRBJ2-5; 9 bases align to TRBD1. Germline CDR1 and CDR2: MNHEY and SVGAGI. This CDR3 spans 15 amino acids. V dropped 2 bases and J dropped 1; count of bases not matched to a gene: 2. Written as DNA, the CDR3 is TGTGCCAGCAGTTACCCGACAGGGGGCCAAGAGACCCAGTACTTC. As protein: CASSYPTGGQETQYF.

The V call is TRBV5-1, the J call TRBJ1-2; a weak D match, TRBD1 (6 bases). Germline-derived CDR1 and CDR2 are SGHRS and YFSETQ. The CDR3 has 14 residues. Trimming stripped 0 bases from V and 10 bases from J, with 16 bases between. The CDR3 reads CASSLGGGQGTYTF. DNA of the CDR3: TGCGCCAGCAGCTTGGGAGGGGGACAAGGGACCTACACCTTC.

The CDR3 bases are TGCGCCAGCAGCCCAAGACAGGGATCCGGGGAGCTGTTTTTT. It yields the protein CASSPRQGSGELFF. The V call is TRBV5-1, the J call TRBJ2-2; 7 bases are shared with TRBD1. The germline gives CDR1 SGHRS, CDR2 YFSETQ. The CDR3 length is 14 residues. V was clipped by 4 bases and J by 6 bases; unmatched bases: 6.

This clone was found a few times. The chain links TRBV2 to TRBJ2-7; 11 nucleotides agree with TRBD2. The CDR3 consists of 14 residues. CDR1 is SNHLY, CDR2 FYNNEI, per germline. V shed 6 bases, J shed 6 bases, and the junction held 7 bases outside the gene matches. The CDR3 protein is CASRLAGEMFEQYF. CDR3 nucleotides: TGTGCCAGCAGACTAGCGGGAGAGATGTTCGAGCAGTACTTC.

The V and J genes are TRBV30 and TRBJ2-5, with 8 positions matching TRBD1. Germline assignment: CDR1 GTSNPN and CDR2 SVGIG (reference sequence). The J segment lost 4 bases and the V segment lost 6 bases, leaving 22 bases of the junction unmatched. This CDR3 is 18 amino acids long. The chain's CDR3 is CACDRGGLVGKGRETQYF. In nucleotides, the CDR3 is TGTGCCTGCGACAGGGGCGGGTTGGTGGGTAAGGGGCGAGAGACCCAGTACTTC.

This rearrangement joins TRBV28 to TRBJ2-5; weak D call: TRBD2 (6 bases). The V end lost 4 bases, the J end lost 5 bases, and 32 bases lay between the germline ends. The germline gives CDR1 MDHEN, CDR2 SYDVKM. CDR3 size: 20 residues. The CDR3 nucleotides read TGTGCCAGCAGTTGGGGTCGACTAGGTAGGGCCTGGGGCCCCTATGAGACCCAGTACTTC. This codes for CASSWGRLGRAWGPYETQYF.

The CDR3 is CASSPHRTSGTYEQYF. The DNA of the CDR3 is TGTGCCAGCAGCCCCCACCGGACTAGCGGGACCTACGAGCAGTACTTC. The chain combines TRBV3-1 (or the pseudogene TRBV3-2) with TRBJ2-7; 12 nucleotides match TRBD2. The V gene end was trimmed by 4 bases and the J gene end by 2 bases; junction bases not matched to a gene: 6. The CDR3 spans 16 residues. In germline, CDR1 is LGHDT, CDR2 YNNKEL (reference sequence).

This clone was observed a single time. The chain employs TRBV7-6 and TRBJ2-2; TRBD2 aligns across 12 bases. This CDR3 is 16 amino acids long. CDR1 and CDR2 (germline): SGHVS, FNYEAQ. V was pared by 5 bases and J by 4 bases, with 5 bases of the junction left unmatched. The CDR3 coding sequence is TGTGCCAGCAGCACCCTAGCGGGAGGGGGCACCGGGGAGCTGTTTTTT. Protein sequence: CASSTLAGGGTGELFF.

This chain connects TRBV5-4 to TRBJ2-2, with 10 bases that match TRBD2. The trim removed 1 base at V and 4 bases at J, leaving 4 bases unmatched. The CDR3 has 16 amino acids. CDR1 is SGHNT, CDR2 YYREEE, per germline (reference sequence). CDR3 DNA: TGTGCCAGCAGCTTGATGCTAGCGGGAGTCACCGGGGAGCTGTTTTTT. It yields the protein CASSLMLAGVTGELFF.

CDR3 in DNA: TGTGCCAGCAGTTTCCAGGGGGTCGGCACAGATACGCAGTATTTT. Translation gives CASSFQGVGTDTQYF. The rearrangement links TRBV27 to TRBJ2-3; TRBD1 matches at 7 bases. V lost 3 bases, J lost 1 base, and 4 bases stayed unmatched. Looked up from germline, CDR1 is MNHEY and CDR2 is SMNVEV (reference sequence). The CDR3 has 15 amino acids.

J is TRBJ2-1 and V is TRBV19, with D unclear. The CDR3 extends over 14 amino acids. Trimming stripped 5 bases from V and 0 bases from J, with 8 bases between. Germline lookup yields CDR1 LNHDA and CDR2 SQIVND (reference sequence). CDR3 amino acids: CASSSASSYNEQFF. The CDR3 DNA reads as TGTGCCAGTAGTTCAGCGAGCTCCTACAATGAGCAGTTCTTC.

The J gene is TRBJ1-2, the V gene TRBV29-1; D remains ambiguous. Germline V gene sequence: CDR1 SQVTM, CDR2 ANQGSEA. This CDR3 is built from 15 residues. V gave up 0 bases and J gave up 4 bases, with 15 bases separating them. The CDR3 region has the DNA TGCAGCGTTGAAGAACGAGCGGTTTCGGGCTATGGCTACACCTTC. Its translation: CSVEERAVSGYGYTF.

The V call is TRBV27, the J call TRBJ2-1; possible D gene TRBD2, 6 bases. Germline assignment: CDR1 MNHEY and CDR2 SMNVEV (reference sequence). The CDR3 is 15 amino acids. V lost 2 bases to trimming and J lost 4 bases, with 12 bases between them. DNA for the CDR3: TGTGCCAGCAGTTTAGGACTATATTCTTACAATGAGCAGTTCTTC. This encodes CASSLGLYSYNEQFF.

A single count supports this clone. The rearrangement joins TRBV29-1 to TRBJ1-1, with 10 positions matching TRBD1. Germline trimming cut 7 bases from V and 2 bases from J; bases unmatched to any gene: 4. The germline V gene encodes CDR1 SQVTM and CDR2 ANQGSEA. This CDR3 has 13 residues. The CDR3 nucleotides are TGCAGCGCTGACAGGGGGCGAAACACTGAAGCTTTCTTT. This sequence encodes CSADRGRNTEAFF. Complete variable domain (other parts from reference TRBV29-1 and TRBJ1-1): SAVISQKPSRDICQRGTSLTIQCQVDSQVTMMFWYRQQPGQSLTLIATANQGSEATYESGFVIDKFPISRPNLTFSTLTVSNMSPEDSSIYLCSADRGRNTEAFFGQGTRLTVV.

V is TRBV6-5 and J is TRBJ2-3, with D unresolved. There are 13 residues in the CDR3. Trimming removed 6 bases at V and 0 bases at J, with 7 bases between. Germline assignment: CDR1 MNHEY and CDR2 SVGAGI. CDR3 nucleotide sequence: TGTGCCAGCAGGCGTCCTAGCACAGATACGCAGTATTTT. It codes for CASRRPSTDTQYF.

This clone was seen a single time. This chain joins TRBV4-1 and TRBJ2-7, with D hard to call. Germline assignment: CDR1 MGHRA and CDR2 YSYEKL. The V end was cut by 1 base, the J end by 3 bases, with 13 bases between. The CDR3 has 15 amino acids. Here the CDR3 reads CASSQVANTVYEQYF. CDR3 bases: TGCGCCAGCAGCCAAGTTGCTAATACGGTCTACGAGCAGTACTTC.

The V and J genes are TRBV12-3 or TRBV12-4 and TRBJ1-1; possible D gene TRBD1, 5 bases. V was shortened by 4 bases and J by 5 bases, with 11 bases between the two germline ends. The CDR3 loop spans 13 amino acids. The CDR3 nucleotides are TGTGCCAGCAGTTGGGAGGGGCGTACTGAAGCTTTCTTT. It is translated as CASSWEGRTEAFF.

This clone was recorded once. V usage is TRBV13 and J usage is TRBJ2-5, with 11 bases matching TRBD2. Germline V gives CDR1 PRHDT, CDR2 FYEKMQ (reference sequence). Trimming at V came to 1 base and at J to 1 base, leaving 5 bases not matched to a gene. The CDR3 consists of 17 residues. CDR3 loop: CASSLAKGLAAQETQYF. The CDR3 bases are TGTGCCAGCAGCTTAGCGAAGGGACTAGCGGCCCAAGAGACCCAGTACTTC.

The chain carries TRBV7-6 and TRBJ2-1, with 9 bases matching TRBD2. The length of the CDR3 is 16 residues. The J segment lost 6 bases and the V segment lost 4 bases, leaving 10 bases of the junction unmatched. The germline V gene encodes CDR1 SGHVS and CDR2 FNYEAQ. This chain's CDR3 is CASSSEGTSFGNEQFF. The CDR3 region has the DNA TGTGCCAGCAGCTCGGAAGGGACTAGCTTCGGCAATGAGCAGTTCTTC.